This TCR beta chain was recorded in a study of EBV T-cell therapy then PD-1 blockade in nasopharyngeal carcinoma. This CDR3 has 15 residues. V lost 4 bases to trimming and J lost 0 bases, with 11 bases between them. Germline values: CDR1 SGDLS, CDR2 YYNGEE. TCRdb keeps only in-frame clones here, not all; method: immunoSEQ multiplex PCR. The sample includes some 20,000 clones, under 90% seen only once; the top ten take over 25%. This clone was picked up a small number of times. Antigen unknown. The treatment is: AdE1-LMPpoly-expanded autologous EBV-specific T-cell therapy followed by anti-PD-1 nivolumab.

This sequence was found in a man aged 35-49 years with nasopharyngeal carcinoma. The gene calls are TRBV9 and TRBJ1-5; D is ambiguous. Here the sequenced sample was CD8+ T cells from blood, taken between days 50 and 65 from a patient whose treatment included autologous EBV-specific T cells and nivolumab. In DNA, the CDR3 is TGTGCCAGCAGCCTGGGAGGGAATAGCAATCAGCCCCAGCATTTT. Translation gives CASSLGGNSNQPQHF.